These T cell receptor beta chains were read from a single sample in a study of cytomegalovirus exposure and HLA in healthy donors. The data were produced by immunoSEQ multiplex PCR, yet TCRdb's version contains in-frame clones alone and is incomplete. In the table there are roughly 130,000 clones, around 80% of which are singletons. Source material: PBMCs. These receptors all stem from a young man in good health and CMV-seronegative. The CDR3 runs from the conserved cysteine through the conserved F or W. Each record gives: CDR3 protein, CDR3 DNA, clone size, J gene, V gene, D gene. A D gene is named only where the DNA matches it firmly. Not all rows give a size; the values are once, few, many and, for expanded clones, a class.

CDR3aa: CASSSGLAGGLGELFF
CDR3nt: TGTGCCAGCAGCTCCGGACTAGCGGGGGGACTCGGGGAGCTGTTTTTT
abundance: .
j_gene: TRBJ2-2
v_gene: TRBV28
d_gene: TRBD2

CDR3aa: CASSQNFDRGTGELFF
CDR3nt: TGCGCCAGCAGCCAAAATTTCGACAGGGGCACCGGGGAGCTGTTTTTT
abundance: .
j_gene: TRBJ2-2
v_gene: TRBV4-1
d_gene: TRBD1

CDR3aa: CASSARQGATDTQYF
CDR3nt: TGTGCCAGCAGTGCCCGACAGGGGGCCACAGATACGCAGTATTTT
abundance: .
j_gene: TRBJ2-3
v_gene: TRBV6-1
d_gene: TRBD1

CDR3aa: CASSFGTSEQYF
CDR3nt: TGTGCCAGCAGCTTCGGGACATCCGAGCAGTACTTC
abundance: .
j_gene: TRBJ2-7
v_gene: TRBV28
d_gene: .

CDR3aa: CASNQEGRGQPQHF
CDR3nt: TGTGCCAGTAATCAGGAGGGGCGAGGTCAGCCCCAGCATTTT
abundance: .
j_gene: TRBJ1-5
v_gene: TRBV19
d_gene: .

CDR3aa: CASSVRGREQYF
CDR3nt: TGTGCCAGCAGTGTCAGGGGGCGAGAGCAGTACTTC
abundance: .
j_gene: TRBJ2-7
v_gene: TRBV2
d_gene: TRBD1

CDR3aa: CAWSSGLDQPQHF
CDR3nt: TGTGCCTGGAGTTCAGGGTTGGATCAGCCCCAGCATTTT
abundance: .
j_gene: TRBJ1-5
v_gene: TRBV30
d_gene: .

CDR3aa: CASSRRTGATNEKLFF
CDR3nt: TGTGCCAGCTCAAGGCGGACAGGGGCAACTAATGAAAAACTGTTTTTT
abundance: .
j_gene: TRBJ1-4
v_gene: TRBV18
d_gene: TRBD1

CDR3aa: CASSSPGDYEQYF
CDR3nt: TGTGCCAGCAGTTCCCCAGGGGACTACGAGCAGTACTTC
abundance: .
j_gene: TRBJ2-7
v_gene: TRBV6-5
d_gene: .

CDR3aa: CASSATSFRTSGIHEQFF
CDR3nt: TGTGCCAGCAGCGCCACCTCTTTCAGGACTAGCGGGATTCATGAGCAGTTCTTC
abundance: .
j_gene: TRBJ2-1
v_gene: TRBV9
d_gene: TRBD2

CDR3aa: CASSLTGISEAFF
CDR3nt: TGTGCCAGCAGCTTAACAGGGATCAGTGAAGCTTTCTTT
abundance: .
j_gene: TRBJ1-1
v_gene: TRBV11-3
d_gene: .

CDR3aa: CASTSDWSRGYEQYF
CDR3nt: TGTGCCAGCACCTCGGACTGGAGCAGGGGATACGAGCAGTACTTC
abundance: .
j_gene: TRBJ2-7
v_gene: TRBV7-9
d_gene: .

CDR3aa: CASSHRRSPQETQYF
CDR3nt: TGTGCCAGCAGTCACCGCAGATCCCCCCAAGAGACCCAGTACTTC
abundance: .
j_gene: TRBJ2-5
v_gene: TRBV28
d_gene: .

CDR3aa: CASKKEWDRGFYEQYF
CDR3nt: TGTGCCAGCAAGAAGGAGTGGGACAGGGGATTTTACGAGCAGTACTTC
abundance: once
j_gene: TRBJ2-7
v_gene: TRBV4-2
d_gene: TRBD1

CDR3aa: CSVAWGQAYNEQFF
CDR3nt: TGCAGCGTTGCATGGGGACAGGCGTACAATGAGCAGTTCTTC
abundance: .
j_gene: TRBJ2-1
v_gene: TRBV29-1
d_gene: TRBD1

CDR3aa: CASSLQSQDTQYF
CDR3nt: TGTGCCAGCAGCTTACAGTCCCAAGATACGCAGTATTTT
abundance: once
j_gene: TRBJ2-3
v_gene: TRBV5-6
d_gene: .

CDR3aa: CASSLAGLSTDTQYF
CDR3nt: TGTGCCAGCAGCTTGGCGGGGTTAAGTACAGATACGCAGTATTTT
abundance: .
j_gene: TRBJ2-3
v_gene: TRBV7-2
d_gene: .

CDR3aa: CASSPDVTGIGELFF
CDR3nt: TGTGCCAGCAGCCCAGACGTAACAGGGATCGGGGAGCTGTTTTTT
abundance: .
j_gene: TRBJ2-2
v_gene: TRBV4-2
d_gene: .

CDR3aa: CASSQVDRRTDTQYF
CDR3nt: TGTGCCAGCAGCCAGGTCGACCGACGCACAGATACGCAGTATTTT
abundance: few
j_gene: TRBJ2-3
v_gene: TRBV7-9
d_gene: .

CDR3aa: CASSPAPRGSNYGYTF
CDR3nt: TGTGCCAGCAGCCCGGCACCCCGAGGTTCTAACTATGGCTACACCTTC
abundance: .
j_gene: TRBJ1-2
v_gene: TRBV7-2
d_gene: .

CDR3aa: CASSRRGSNEKLFF
CDR3nt: TGCGCCAGCAGTCGCAGGGGATCTAATGAAAAACTGTTTTTT
abundance: once
j_gene: TRBJ1-4
v_gene: TRBV4-1
d_gene: .

CDR3aa: CASSPTGGTSGGALWADTQYF
CDR3nt: TGTGCCAGCAGCCCTACCGGGGGGACTAGCGGGGGGGCTTTATGGGCAGATACGCAGTATTTT
abundance: .
j_gene: TRBJ2-3
v_gene: TRBV21-1
d_gene: .

CDR3aa: CASTTSGGEQFF
CDR3nt: TGCGCCAGCACCACTAGCGGGGGTGAGCAGTTCTTC
abundance: .
j_gene: TRBJ2-1
v_gene: TRBV10-2
d_gene: TRBD2

CDR3aa: CASSLDRGRRELFF
CDR3nt: TGTGCCAGCAGCTTGGACAGGGGGCGCCGGGAGCTGTTTTTT
abundance: .
j_gene: TRBJ2-2
v_gene: TRBV5-6
d_gene: TRBD1

CDR3aa: CASSYPTGGGETQYF
CDR3nt: TGTGCCAGCAGTTACCCGACAGGGGGCGGAGAGACCCAGTACTTC
abundance: .
j_gene: TRBJ2-5
v_gene: TRBV6-5
d_gene: TRBD1

CDR3aa: CASSQDSLGPQHF
CDR3nt: TGCGCCAGCTCCCAGGACAGCCTAGGGCCCCAGCATTTT
abundance: .
j_gene: TRBJ1-5
v_gene: TRBV5-1
d_gene: .

CDR3aa: CASSTHGNGETQYF
CDR3nt: TGTGCCAGCAGCACCCACGGGAATGGAGAGACCCAGTACTTC
abundance: few
j_gene: TRBJ2-5
v_gene: TRBV9
d_gene: .

CDR3aa: CASSPPWRRANYGYTF
CDR3nt: TGTGCCAGCAGTCCCCCGTGGCGGAGAGCTAACTATGGCTACACCTTC
abundance: .
j_gene: TRBJ1-2
v_gene: TRBV7-2
d_gene: .

CDR3aa: CASSKGQGSDGYTF
CDR3nt: TGTGCCAGCTCAAAGGGACAGGGAAGTGATGGCTACACCTTC
abundance: once
j_gene: TRBJ1-2
v_gene: TRBV18
d_gene: TRBD1

CDR3aa: CASSPPSYEQYF
CDR3nt: TGTGCCAGCAGCCCCCCGAGCTACGAGCAGTACTTC
abundance: .
j_gene: TRBJ2-7
v_gene: TRBV7-2
d_gene: .

CDR3aa: CASSVDRGQREKLFF
CDR3nt: TGTGCCAGCAGCGTGGACAGGGGGCAACGTGAAAAACTGTTTTTT
abundance: .
j_gene: TRBJ1-4
v_gene: TRBV5-4
d_gene: TRBD1

CDR3aa: CASSLAFAGPNEQFF
CDR3nt: TGCGCCAGCAGCTTGGCCTTTGCGGGTCCCAATGAGCAGTTCTTC
abundance: .
j_gene: TRBJ2-1
v_gene: TRBV5-1
d_gene: .